This record concerns one T cell receptor beta chain sequence. These data originate in a study of blood T cells in healthy people across ages. V shed 6 bases and J 2 bases; nucleotides not matched to a gene: 9. This CDR3 comprises 17 residues. Germline V lookup: CDR1 SGHTA, CDR2 FQGNSA. Through a sample-barcoded 5' primer and a J-beta primer mix, a second PCR was run for roughly 6 to 12 cycles. TCRdb processed the 5' RACE reads anew with MiXCR; each CDR3 protein has one entry. The sample records hundreds of thousands of distinct CDR3 sequences, 56% being singletons. The V and J genes are TRBV7-2 and TRBJ2-6; 8 bases align to TRBD2. The clonotype originates from a man aged 40-50 years in good health. Sequenced sample: blood. CDR3 residues: CASSFMRGAPGANVLTF. CDR3 DNA sequence: TGTGCCAGCAGTTTTATGCGGGGGGCGCCTGGGGCCAACGTCCTGACTTTC.